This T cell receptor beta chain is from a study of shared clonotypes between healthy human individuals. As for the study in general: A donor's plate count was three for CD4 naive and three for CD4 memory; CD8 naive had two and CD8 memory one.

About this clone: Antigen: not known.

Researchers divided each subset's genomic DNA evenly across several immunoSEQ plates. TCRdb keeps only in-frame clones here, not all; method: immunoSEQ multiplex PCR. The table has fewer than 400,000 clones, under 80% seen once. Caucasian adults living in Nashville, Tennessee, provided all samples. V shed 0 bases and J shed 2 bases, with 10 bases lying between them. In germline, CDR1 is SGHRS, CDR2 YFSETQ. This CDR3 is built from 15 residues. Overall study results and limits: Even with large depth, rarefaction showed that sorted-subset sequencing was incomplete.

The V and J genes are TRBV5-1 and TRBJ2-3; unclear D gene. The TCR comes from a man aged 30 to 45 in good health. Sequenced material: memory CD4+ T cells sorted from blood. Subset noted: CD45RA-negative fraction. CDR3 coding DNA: TGCGCCAGCAGCTTGGGACTCTCAAACACAGATACGCAGTATTTT. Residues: CASSLGLSNTDTQYF.